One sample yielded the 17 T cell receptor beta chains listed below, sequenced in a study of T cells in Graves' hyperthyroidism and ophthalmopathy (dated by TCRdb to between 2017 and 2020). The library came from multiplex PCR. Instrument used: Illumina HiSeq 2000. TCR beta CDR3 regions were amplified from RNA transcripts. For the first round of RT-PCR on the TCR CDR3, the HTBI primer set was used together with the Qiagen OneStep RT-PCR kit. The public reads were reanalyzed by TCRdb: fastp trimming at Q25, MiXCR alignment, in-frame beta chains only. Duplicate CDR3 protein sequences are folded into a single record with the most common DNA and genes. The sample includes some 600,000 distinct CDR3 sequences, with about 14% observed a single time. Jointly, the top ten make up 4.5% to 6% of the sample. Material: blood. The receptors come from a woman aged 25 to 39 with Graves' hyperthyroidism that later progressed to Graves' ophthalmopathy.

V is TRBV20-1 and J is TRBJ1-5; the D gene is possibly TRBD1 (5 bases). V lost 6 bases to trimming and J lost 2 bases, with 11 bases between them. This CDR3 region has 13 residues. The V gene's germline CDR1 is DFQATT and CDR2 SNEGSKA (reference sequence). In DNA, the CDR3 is TGCAGTGCCATCAGGACACGCAATCAGCCCCAGCATTTT. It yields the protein CSAIRTRNQPQHF.

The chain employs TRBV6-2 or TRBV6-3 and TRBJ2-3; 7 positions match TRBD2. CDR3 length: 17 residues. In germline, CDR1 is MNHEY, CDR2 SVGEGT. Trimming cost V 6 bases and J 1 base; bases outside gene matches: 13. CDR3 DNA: TGTGCCAGCAGGGATTCCCGCGGCGGGAGTGGCACAGATACGCAGTATTTT. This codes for CASRDSRGGSGTDTQYF.

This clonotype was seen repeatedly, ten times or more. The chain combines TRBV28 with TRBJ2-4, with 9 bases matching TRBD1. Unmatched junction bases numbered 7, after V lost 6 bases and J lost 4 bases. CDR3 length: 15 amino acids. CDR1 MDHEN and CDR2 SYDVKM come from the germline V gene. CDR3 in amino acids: CASRRQGVLKNIQYF. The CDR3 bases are TGTGCCAGCAGGCGACAGGGGGTATTGAAAAACATTCAGTACTTC.

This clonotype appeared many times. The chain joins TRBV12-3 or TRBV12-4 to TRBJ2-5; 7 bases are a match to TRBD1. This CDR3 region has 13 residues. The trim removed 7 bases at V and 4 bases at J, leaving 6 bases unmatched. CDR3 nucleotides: TGTGCCAGCATCCCCAGGGGGTCAGAGACCCAGTACTTC. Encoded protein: CASIPRGSETQYF.

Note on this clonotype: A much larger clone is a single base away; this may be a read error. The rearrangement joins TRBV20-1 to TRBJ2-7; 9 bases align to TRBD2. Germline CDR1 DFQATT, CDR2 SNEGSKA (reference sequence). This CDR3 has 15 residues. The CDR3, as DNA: TGCAGTGCTAGAGTTCCGGGACTAGCTTCCTCCGAGCAGTACTTC. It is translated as CSARVPGLASSEQYF.

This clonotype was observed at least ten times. The CDR3 bases are TGTGCCAGCAGTTACTCGGGCAGAGTTGATGGCTACACCTTC. Amino acid sequence: CASSYSGRVDGYTF. The chain employs TRBV6-6 and TRBJ1-2; D is undetermined. Germline V lookup: CDR1 MNHNY, CDR2 SVGAGI (reference sequence). Deletions cut 0 bases from V and 6 bases from J, with 11 bases between. This CDR3 has 14 residues.

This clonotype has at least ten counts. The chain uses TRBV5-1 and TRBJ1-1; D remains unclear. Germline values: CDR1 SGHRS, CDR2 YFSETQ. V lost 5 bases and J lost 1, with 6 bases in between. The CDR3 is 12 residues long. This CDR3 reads CASRPGNTEAFF. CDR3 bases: TGCGCCAGCAGGCCAGGGAACACTGAAGCTTTCTTT.

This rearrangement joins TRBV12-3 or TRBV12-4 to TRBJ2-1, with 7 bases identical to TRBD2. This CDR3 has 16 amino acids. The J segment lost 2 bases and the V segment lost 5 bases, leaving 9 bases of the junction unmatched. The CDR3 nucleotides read TGTGCCAGCAGTCGGGGGGTAGCGGATGCCTACAATGAGCAGTTCTTC. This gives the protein CASSRGVADAYNEQFF.

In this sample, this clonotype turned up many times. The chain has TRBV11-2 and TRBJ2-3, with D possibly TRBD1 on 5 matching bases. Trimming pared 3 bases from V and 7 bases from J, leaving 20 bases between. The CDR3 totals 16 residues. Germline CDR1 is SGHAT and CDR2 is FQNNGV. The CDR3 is CASSLEITGIPNTQYF. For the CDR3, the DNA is TGTGCCAGCAGCTTGGAGATAACAGGAATCCCCAATACGCAGTATTTT.

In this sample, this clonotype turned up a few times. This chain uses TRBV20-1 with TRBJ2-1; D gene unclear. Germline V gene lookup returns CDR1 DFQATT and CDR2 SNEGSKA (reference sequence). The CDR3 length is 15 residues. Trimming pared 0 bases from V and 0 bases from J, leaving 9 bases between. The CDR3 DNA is TGCAGTGCTAGAGATGACCGGAGCTCCTACAATGAGCAGTTCTTC. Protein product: CSARDDRSSYNEQFF.

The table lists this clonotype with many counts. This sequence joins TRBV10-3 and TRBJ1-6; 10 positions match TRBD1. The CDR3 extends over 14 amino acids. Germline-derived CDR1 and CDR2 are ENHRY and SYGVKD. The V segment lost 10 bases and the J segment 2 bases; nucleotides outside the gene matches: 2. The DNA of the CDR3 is TGTGCCAGCGGGACAGGGGCCTATAATTCACCCCTCCACTTT. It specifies CASGTGAYNSPLHF.

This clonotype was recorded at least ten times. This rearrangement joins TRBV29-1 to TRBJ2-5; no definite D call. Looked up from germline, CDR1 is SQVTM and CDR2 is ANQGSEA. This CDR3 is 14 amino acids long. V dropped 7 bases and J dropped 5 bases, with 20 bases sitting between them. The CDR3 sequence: CSARLLGFGETQYF. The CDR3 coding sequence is TGCAGCGCCCGCTTGTTGGGGTTCGGCGAGACCCAGTACTTC.

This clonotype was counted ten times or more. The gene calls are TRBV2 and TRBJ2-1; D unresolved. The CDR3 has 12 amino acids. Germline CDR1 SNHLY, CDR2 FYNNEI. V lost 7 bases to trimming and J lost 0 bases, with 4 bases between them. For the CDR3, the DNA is TGTGCCAGCATGAGCTCCTACAATGAGCAGTTCTTC. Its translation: CASMSSYNEQFF.

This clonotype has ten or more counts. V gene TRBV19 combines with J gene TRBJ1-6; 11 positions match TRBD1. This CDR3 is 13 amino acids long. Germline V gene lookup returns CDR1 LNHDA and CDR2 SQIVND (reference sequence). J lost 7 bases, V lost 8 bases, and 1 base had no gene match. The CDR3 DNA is TGTGCCAGTTGGGACAGGGGGAATTCACCCCTCCACTTT. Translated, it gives CASWDRGNSPLHF.

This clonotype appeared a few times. The CDR3 DNA reads as TGTGCCAGCTCACCACGCCCCCTAGCGGGAGGGGAAACCAAAAACATTCAGTACTTC. It codes for CASSPRPLAGGETKNIQYF. The V and J genes are TRBV18 and TRBJ2-4; TRBD2 aligns across 12 bases. J lost 2 bases, V lost 1 base, and 9 bases had no gene match. Germline V gene data show CDR1 as KGHSH and CDR2 as LQKENI. The CDR3 runs 19 residues.

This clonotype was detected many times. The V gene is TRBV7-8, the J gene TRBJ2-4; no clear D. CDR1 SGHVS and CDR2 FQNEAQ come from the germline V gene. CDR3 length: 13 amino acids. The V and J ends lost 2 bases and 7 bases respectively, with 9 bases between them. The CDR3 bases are TGTGCCAGCAGCTTAAAGAGTGCCAACATTCAGTACTTC. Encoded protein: CASSLKSANIQYF.

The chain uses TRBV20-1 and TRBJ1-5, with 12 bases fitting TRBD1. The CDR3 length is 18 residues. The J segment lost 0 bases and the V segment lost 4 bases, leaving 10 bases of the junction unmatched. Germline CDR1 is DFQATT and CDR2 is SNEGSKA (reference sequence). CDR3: CSATGQGASAYSNQPQHF. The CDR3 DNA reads TGCAGTGCTACGGGACAGGGGGCGTCCGCCTATAGCAATCAGCCCCAGCATTTT.